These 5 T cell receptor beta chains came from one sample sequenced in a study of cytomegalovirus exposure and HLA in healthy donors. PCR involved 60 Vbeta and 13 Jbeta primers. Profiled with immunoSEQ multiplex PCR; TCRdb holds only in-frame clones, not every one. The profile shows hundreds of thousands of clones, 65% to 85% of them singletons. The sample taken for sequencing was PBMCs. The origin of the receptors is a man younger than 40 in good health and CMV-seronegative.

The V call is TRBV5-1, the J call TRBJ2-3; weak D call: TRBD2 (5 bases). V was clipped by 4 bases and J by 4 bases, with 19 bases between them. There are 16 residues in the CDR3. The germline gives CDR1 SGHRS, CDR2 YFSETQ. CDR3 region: CASSPTVAFRADTQYF. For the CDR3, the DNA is TGCGCCAGCAGCCCCACCGTAGCGTTCCGGGCAGATACGCAGTATTTT.

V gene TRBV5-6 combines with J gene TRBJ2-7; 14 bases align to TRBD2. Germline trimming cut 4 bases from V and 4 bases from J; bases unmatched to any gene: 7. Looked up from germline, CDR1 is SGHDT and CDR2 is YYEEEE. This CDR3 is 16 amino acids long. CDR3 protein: CASSDGLAGGDYEQYF. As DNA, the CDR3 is TGTGCCAGCAGCGATGGACTAGCGGGGGGAGATTACGAGCAGTACTTC. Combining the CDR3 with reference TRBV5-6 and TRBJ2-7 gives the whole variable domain DAGVTQSPTHLIKTRGQQVTLRCSPKSGHDTVSWYQQALGQGPQFIFQYYEEEERQRGNFPDRFSGHQFPNYSSELNVNALLLGDSALYLCASSDGLAGGDYEQYFGPGTRLTVT.

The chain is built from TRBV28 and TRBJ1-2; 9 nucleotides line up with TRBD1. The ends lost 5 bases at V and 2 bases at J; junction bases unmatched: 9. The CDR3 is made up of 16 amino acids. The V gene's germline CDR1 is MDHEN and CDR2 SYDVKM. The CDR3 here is CASSIHGTGKNYGYTF. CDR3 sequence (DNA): TGTGCCAGCAGTATACACGGGACAGGGAAAAACTATGGCTACACCTTC.

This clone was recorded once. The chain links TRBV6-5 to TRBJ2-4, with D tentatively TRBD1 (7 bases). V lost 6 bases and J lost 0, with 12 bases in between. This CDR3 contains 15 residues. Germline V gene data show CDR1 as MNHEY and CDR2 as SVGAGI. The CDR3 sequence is CASRSGGLAKNIQYF. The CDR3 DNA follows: TGTGCCAGCAGGTCAGGGGGACTAGCCAAAAACATTCAGTACTTC.

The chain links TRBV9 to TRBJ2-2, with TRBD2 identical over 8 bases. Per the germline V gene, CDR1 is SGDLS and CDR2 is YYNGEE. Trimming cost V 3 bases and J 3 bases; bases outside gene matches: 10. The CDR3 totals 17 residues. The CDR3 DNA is TGTGCCAGCAGCGCCAGAGCGGGGGCAACTTACACCGGGGAGCTGTTTTTT. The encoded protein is CASSARAGATYTGELFF. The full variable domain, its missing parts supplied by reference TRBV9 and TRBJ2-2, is DSGVTQTPKHLITATGQRVTLRCSPRSGDLSVYWYQQSLDQGLQFLIQYYNGEERAKGNILERFSAQQFPDLHSELNLSSLELGDSALYFCASSARAGATYTGELFFGEGSRLTVL.